The TCR beta chain described here comes from a study of cytomegalovirus exposure and HLA in healthy donors. This PCR relied on a set of 60 Vbeta primers and 13 Jbeta primers. TCRdb's copy holds only in-frame clones and misses some; the assay was immunoSEQ multiplex PCR. Listed are 130,000 to 150,000 clones; 2.7% falls within the top ten. CDR1 is SEHNR, CDR2 FQNEAQ, per germline (reference sequence). CDR3 length: 17 amino acids. J gave up 5 bases and V 9 bases, and 20 bases lay outside the gene matches. The source is a middle-aged man in good health and CMV-seronegative. The sample comprised PBMCs. The chain links TRBV7-9 to TRBJ2-7, with 9 positions matching TRBD2. The CDR3: CASTRGGAGLGPNEQYF. The CDR3 DNA sequence: TGTGCCAGTACGCGGGGGGGGGCAGGCCTTGGTCCGAACGAGCAGTACTTC. Together with reference TRBV7-9 and TRBJ2-7, the CDR3 gives the full variable domain: DTGVSQNPRHKITKRGQNVTFRCDPISEHNRLYWYRQTLGQGPEFLTYFQNEAQLEKSRLLSDRFSAERPKGSFSTLEIQRTEQGDSAMYLCASTRGGAGLGPNEQYFGPGTRLTVT.